A selection of T cell receptor beta chains follows, all from one sample in a study of T cells in Graves' hyperthyroidism and ophthalmopathy. TCRdb re-derived calls from the multiplex PCR reads in MiXCR, one entry per CDR3 protein. This sample has hundreds of thousands of distinct CDR3 sequences; 45% occur once, and the top ten carry less than 9%. The specimen was peripheral blood or thyroid tissue (not recorded which). These receptors all come from an adult man with Graves' disease, either hyperthyroidism or ophthalmopathy (not recorded which). Each CDR3 is given with its conserved first and last residue. Fields, in order: clone size, D gene, V gene, J gene, CDR3 DNA, CDR3 protein. D genes are given only for firm matches. The size entry is marked missing in some rows and otherwise reads once, few, many or a size class.

clone_size: many; d_call: TRBD1; v_call: TRBV10-1; j_call: TRBJ2-7; cdr3_nt: TGCGCCAGCGGGAAAGGACAGGGGAGCTCCTACGAGCAGTACTTC; cdr3_aa: CASGKGQGSSYEQYF
clone_size: .; d_call: .; v_call: TRBV20-1; j_call: TRBJ1-1; cdr3_nt: TGCAGTGCTAGTGAACAGGGAGTTGAAGCTTTCTTT; cdr3_aa: CSASEQGVEAFF
clone_size: few; d_call: TRBD2; v_call: TRBV6-5; j_call: TRBJ2-7; cdr3_nt: TGTGCCACCAGCAGGGATTTAAGGACCCCGGGACTAGCACTCTACGAGCAGTACTTC; cdr3_aa: CATSRDLRTPGLALYEQYF
clone_size: .; d_call: .; v_call: TRBV2; j_call: TRBJ1-1; cdr3_nt: TGTGCCAGCACTGAAGGGTTTACTGAAGCTTTCTTT; cdr3_aa: CASTEGFTEAFF
clone_size: few; d_call: .; v_call: TRBV6-2/TRBV6-3; j_call: TRBJ2-7; cdr3_nt: TGTGCCAGCAGTAGCGCGGAAAGCGTCTACGAGCAGTACTTC; cdr3_aa: CASSSAESVYEQYF
clone_size: few; d_call: TRBD1; v_call: TRBV25-1; j_call: TRBJ1-5; cdr3_nt: TGTGCCAGCAGGGGACAGGGGGCGCGTCAGCCCCAGCATTTT; cdr3_aa: CASRGQGARQPQHF
clone_size: .; d_call: .; v_call: TRBV2; j_call: TRBJ1-1; cdr3_nt: TGTGCCAGCAGGGGGAATTTGAGACTAGGGCGGACTGAAGCTTTCTTT; cdr3_aa: CASRGNLRLGRTEAFF
clone_size: .; d_call: TRBD1; v_call: TRBV5-1; j_call: TRBJ1-1; cdr3_nt: TGCGCCAGCAGCCGAGGGGACAGGGAAAACACTGAAGCTTTCTTT; cdr3_aa: CASSRGDRENTEAFF
clone_size: .; d_call: .; v_call: TRBV15; j_call: TRBJ2-6; cdr3_nt: TGTGCCACCAGCAGCTTGCCAGGGGCTGGGGCCAACGTCCTGACTTTC; cdr3_aa: CATSSLPGAGANVLTF
clone_size: .; d_call: .; v_call: TRBV25-1; j_call: TRBJ1-2; cdr3_nt: TGTGCCAGCTCCACTGGCGGCTACACCTTC; cdr3_aa: CASSTGGYTF